This TCR beta chain was found in a study of CD8 T cells in ankylosing spondylitis. By quantitative 5'-RACE with molecular barcodes, the TCR beta libraries were made. TCRdb re-called the 5' RACE reads with MiXCR, one entry per CDR3 protein. This sample yields roughly 130,000 distinct CDR3 sequences, of which roughly a tenth are seen a single time; 2.5% to 4% belongs to the top ten. V dropped 5 bases and J dropped 4 bases, with 5 bases sitting between them. CDR1 SQVTM and CDR2 ANQGSEA come from the germline V gene. CDR3 length: 10 amino acids. This sequence originates from a male donor with ankylosing spondylitis or in good health (not recorded which). The sequenced sample consisted of blood, either unsorted or a sorted T cell fraction (not recorded which). This sequence joins TRBV29-1 and TRBJ1-2; D remains ambiguous. CDR3: CSVSGYGYTF. CDR3 bases: TGCAGCGTTTCCGGCTATGGCTACACCTTC.